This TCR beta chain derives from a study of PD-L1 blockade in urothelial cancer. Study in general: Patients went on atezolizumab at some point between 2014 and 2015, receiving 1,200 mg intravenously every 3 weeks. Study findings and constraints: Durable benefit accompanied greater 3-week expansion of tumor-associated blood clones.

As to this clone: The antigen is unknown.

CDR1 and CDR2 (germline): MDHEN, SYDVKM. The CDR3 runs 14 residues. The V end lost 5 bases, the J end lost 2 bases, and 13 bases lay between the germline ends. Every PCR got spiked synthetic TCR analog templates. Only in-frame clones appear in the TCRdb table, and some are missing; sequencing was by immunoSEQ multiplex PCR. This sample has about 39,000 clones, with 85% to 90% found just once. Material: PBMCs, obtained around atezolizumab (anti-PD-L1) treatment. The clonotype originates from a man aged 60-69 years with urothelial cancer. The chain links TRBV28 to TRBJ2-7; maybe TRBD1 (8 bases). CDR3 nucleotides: TGTGCCAGCAGTATACAGGGGGGGACCTACGAGCAGTACTTC. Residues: CASSIQGGTYEQYF.